This TCR beta chain was sequenced for a study of T cells in tumors after PD-1 blockade. Overall study: No patient had prior checkpoint blockade, systemic immunosuppression, or radiotherapy within 4 weeks. Daily vismodegib 150 mg continued in a subset of anti-PD-1-treated patients. Blood samples averaged roughly 110,000 templates (range roughly 22,000-280,000) and fewer than 45,000 unique clonotypes. Findings and caveats of the study: Blood contained roughly 43% of the tumor's TCR clonotypes.

Clones were read by immunoSEQ multiplex PCR, and TCRdb kept only the in-frame ones, dropping some. The table includes around 34,000 clones, roughly 73% detected once. The V and J ends lost 0 bases and 7 bases, in that order; junction bases with no gene match: 13. CDR3 size: 18 residues. Germline values: CDR1 MGHDK, CDR2 SYGVNS. As regards this clone: Its cognate antigen is unknown.

This TCR was recovered from a human donor with basal cell carcinoma. The chain uses TRBV25-1 and TRBJ2-2, with 8 bases matching TRBD1. Sequenced here: PBMCs, sampled after anti-PD-1 treatment. In DNA form, the CDR3 reads TGTGCCAGCAGTGAATATTTACAGGGGGAAAGGAGAGTCGGGGAGCTGTTTTTT. Its translation is CASSEYLQGERRVGELFF.